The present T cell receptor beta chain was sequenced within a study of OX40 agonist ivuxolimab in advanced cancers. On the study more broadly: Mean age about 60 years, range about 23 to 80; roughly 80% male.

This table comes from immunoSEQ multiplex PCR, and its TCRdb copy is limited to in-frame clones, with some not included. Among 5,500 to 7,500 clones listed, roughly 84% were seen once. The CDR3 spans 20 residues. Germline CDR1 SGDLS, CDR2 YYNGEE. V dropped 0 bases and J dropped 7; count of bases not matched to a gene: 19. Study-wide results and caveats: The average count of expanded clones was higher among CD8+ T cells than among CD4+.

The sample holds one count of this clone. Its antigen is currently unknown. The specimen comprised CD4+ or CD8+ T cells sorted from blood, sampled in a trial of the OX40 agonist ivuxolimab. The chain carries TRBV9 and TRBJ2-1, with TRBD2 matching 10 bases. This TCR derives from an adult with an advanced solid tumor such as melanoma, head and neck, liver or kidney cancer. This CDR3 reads CASSVEPQVGAGGPWNEQFF. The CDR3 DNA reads TGTGCCAGCAGCGTAGAACCCCAGGTGGGAGCGGGAGGGCCTTGGAATGAGCAGTTCTTC.